Each of the 17 T cell receptor beta chains below was sequenced from the same sample in a study of cytomegalovirus exposure and HLA in healthy donors. 13 Jbeta primers and 60 Vbeta primers were used for the PCR. Generated by immunoSEQ multiplex PCR, the TCRdb table keeps only in-frame clones and is missing some. Counted here are some 190,000 clones, around 87% occurring once; the ten biggest clones make up about 1.2%. Sequenced input: PBMCs. Receptors originate from a man aged 25-40 years in good health and CMV-seronegative.

The genes are TRBV27 and TRBJ2-5; 8 bases map to TRBD1. CDR1 is MNHEY and CDR2 is SMNVEV in the germline V gene (reference sequence). The V segment lost 2 bases and the J segment 5 bases; nucleotides outside the gene matches: 7. The CDR3 has 15 amino acids. The CDR3 DNA reads TGTGCCAGCAGTTTAGGGGCAGGGGGCAGGGAGACCCAGTACTTC. Translated, it gives CASSLGAGGRETQYF.

The V and J genes are TRBV25-1 and TRBJ1-2; 7 nucleotides align to TRBD1. CDR1 is MGHDK, CDR2 SYGVNS, per germline. The junction had 5 bases not matched to a gene; V was cut back by 3 bases and J by 4 bases. The CDR3 extends over 14 amino acids. The CDR3 DNA reads TGTGCCAGCAGTGATCACAGGGGAATCTATGGCTACACCTTC. Its translation is CASSDHRGIYGYTF.

The J gene is TRBJ2-7, the V gene TRBV25-1; 9 bases match TRBD1. The CDR3 has 14 amino acids. J gave up 2 bases and V 8 bases, and 7 bases lay outside the gene matches. The germline V gene has CDR1 MGHDK and CDR2 SYGVNS. The CDR3 loop is CASAPGQGTYEQYF. CDR3 in DNA: TGTGCCAGCGCTCCGGGACAGGGTACCTACGAGCAGTACTTC.

The chain links TRBV18 to TRBJ2-1; 8 positions agree with TRBD2. V lost 6 bases, J lost 7 bases, and 8 bases stayed unmatched. In germline, CDR1 is KGHSH, CDR2 LQKENI. The CDR3 has 14 residues. The CDR3: CASSLGGAGNEQFF. DNA of the CDR3: TGTGCCAGCTCCCTCGGGGGGGCCGGGAATGAGCAGTTCTTC.

The V and J genes are TRBV10-3 and TRBJ2-4; 10 bases line up with TRBD1. CDR1 and CDR2 from the germline V gene are ENHRY and SYGVKD. The CDR3 covers 16 residues. Germline trimming cut 6 bases from V and 6 bases from J; bases unmatched to any gene: 11. CDR3 DNA sequence: TGTGCCATCAGGGACGGGACAGGGGTTCTAGGAAACATTCAGTACTTC. Its protein product is CAIRDGTGVLGNIQYF.

This chain's CDR3 is CASSIRGLAGGGTYEQYF. The CDR3 region has the DNA TGTGCCAGTAGTATAAGGGGACTAGCGGGAGGTGGTACCTACGAGCAGTACTTC. The chain joins TRBV19 to TRBJ2-7, with 15 bases identical to TRBD2. This CDR3 comprises 18 residues. The ends lost 2 bases at V and 2 bases at J; junction bases unmatched: 7. The V gene's germline CDR1 is LNHDA and CDR2 SQIVND (reference sequence).

The J gene is TRBJ2-5, the V gene TRBV23-1; no clear D gene. TRBJ2-7 matches the DNA end more closely, so the J call is doubtful. TRBV23-1 is flagged as an ORF with uncertain function. This CDR3 comprises 15 residues. The CDR3 coding sequence is TGCGCCAGCAGTCGCCAACACAGATTAACCTACGAGCAGTACTTC. Translating gives CASSRQHRLTYEQYF.

The chain links TRBV19 to TRBJ1-5; D gene uncertain. The length of the CDR3 is 17 residues. Deletions cut 0 bases from V and 3 bases from J, with 15 bases between. The germline CDR1 and CDR2 sequences are LNHDA and SQIVND (reference sequence). The CDR3 protein is CASSIDLRRRFNQPQHF. CDR3 sequence (DNA): TGTGCCAGTAGTATAGATCTCAGACGGAGATTCAATCAGCCCCAGCATTTT.

The DNA for the CDR3 is TGCGCCAGCAGCTTGTCGGCGACAGGGACCTACGAGCAGTACTTC. This encodes CASSLSATGTYEQYF. The chain recombines TRBV5-1 with TRBJ2-5, with 7 bases that match TRBD1. The DNA end is a closer match to TRBJ2-7, so the J assignment may be wrong. The germline CDR1 and CDR2 sequences are SGHRS and YFSETQ. The CDR3 spans 15 residues.

This clone was detected only once. In the same sample, other DNA sequences code for this CDR3. The genes are TRBV28 and TRBJ1-1, with TRBD1 matching 8 bases. The V and J ends lost 5 bases and 4 bases, in that order; junction bases with no gene match: 3. Germline values: CDR1 MDHEN, CDR2 SYDVKM. CDR3 length equals 13 residues. This CDR3 reads CASSPGGGTEAFF. In DNA form, the CDR3 reads TGTGCCAGCAGTCCAGGGGGCGGCACTGAAGCTTTCTTT. Full variable domain (outside the CDR3, taken from reference TRBV28 and TRBJ1-1): DVKVTQSSRYLVKRTGEKVFLECVQDMDHENMFWYRQDPGLGLRLIYFSYDVKMKEKGDIPEGYSVSREKKERFSLILESASTNQTSMYLCASSPGGGTEAFFGQGTRLTVV.

This clone was found a few times. The gene calls are TRBV5-4 and TRBJ1-1, with 8 positions matching TRBD1. Germline assignment: CDR1 SGHNT and CDR2 YYREEE (reference sequence). J gave up 6 bases and V 2 bases, and 3 bases lay outside the gene matches. This CDR3 contains 13 residues. CDR3 amino acids: CASSFVQGAEAFF. The DNA of the CDR3 is TGTGCCAGCAGCTTTGTACAGGGGGCTGAAGCTTTCTTT.

The chain joins TRBV11-2 to TRBJ2-3; TRBD2 matches at 7 bases. J gave up 3 bases and V 2 bases, and 5 bases lay outside the gene matches. Germline CDR1 SGHAT, CDR2 FQNNGV. The CDR3 is made up of 15 amino acids. CDR3 coding DNA: TGTGCCAGCAGCTTATCTGGCGGGGGTACAGATACGCAGTATTTT. Its protein is CASSLSGGGTDTQYF. Full variable domain (remainder filled in from reference TRBV11-2 and TRBJ2-3): EAGVAQSPRYKIIEKRQSVAFWCNPISGHATLYWYQQILGQGPKLLIQFQNNGVVDDSQLPKDRFSAERLKGVDSTLKIQPAKLEDSAVYLCASSLSGGGTDTQYFGPGTRLTVL.

The chain employs TRBV27 and TRBJ1-4, with D unclear. The V and J ends lost 5 bases and 4 bases respectively, with 14 bases between them. The CDR3 is made up of 15 amino acids. CDR1 and CDR2 (germline): MNHEY, SMNVEV (reference sequence). The CDR3, as DNA: TGTGCCAGCAGTACCAACAGAGGGCTTAATGAAAAACTGTTTTTT. This codes for CASSTNRGLNEKLFF.

CDR3 protein: CASSQGVSLFF. DNA for the CDR3: TGCGCCAGCAGCCAGGGAGTCAGTCTGTTTTTT. V is TRBV4-1 and J is TRBJ1-4; D is uncertain. The CDR3 runs 11 residues. Germline loops: CDR1 MGHRA, CDR2 YSYEKL. Trimming pared 3 bases from V and 14 bases from J, leaving 10 bases between.

The chain carries TRBV25-1 and TRBJ2-1; 13 positions match TRBD2. CDR3 size: 15 residues. CDR1 and CDR2 from the germline V gene are MGHDK and SYGVNS. Unmatched junction bases numbered 3, after V lost 2 bases and J lost 8 bases. CDR3 sequence (DNA): TGTGCCAGCAGTGAAGGACTAGCGGGAGTGGATGAGCAGTTCTTC. As protein: CASSEGLAGVDEQFF. Full variable domain (outside the CDR3, taken from reference TRBV25-1 and TRBJ2-1): EADIYQTPRYLVIGTGKKITLECSQTMGHDKMYWYQQDPGMELHLIHYSYGVNSTEKGDLSSESTVSRIRTEHFPLTLESARPSHTSQYLCASSEGLAGVDEQFFGPGTRLTVL.

The chain uses TRBV4-1 and TRBJ2-7; D is undetermined. The germline V and J ends were trimmed by 1 base and 5 bases, with 9 bases remaining between them. Germline V gives CDR1 MGHRA, CDR2 YSYEKL. This CDR3 is 13 amino acids long. CDR3 sequence: CASSQGLFDEQYF. As DNA, the CDR3 is TGCGCCAGCAGCCAAGGACTTTTTGACGAGCAGTACTTC.

The CDR3 DNA follows: TGCGCCAGCAGCTTGGAAGGTGCCTCCCCCGCGGGCTATGGCTACACCTTC. Translating it yields CASSLEGASPAGYGYTF. V is TRBV5-1 and J is TRBJ1-2; D is ambiguous. The germline V gene has CDR1 SGHRS and CDR2 YFSETQ. CDR3 length equals 17 residues. V lost 0 bases and J lost 4, with 19 bases in between.